This T cell receptor (beta chain) comes out of a study of T cell changes during pregnancy in multiple sclerosis. The repertoire was sequenced with immunoSEQ multiplex PCR; TCRdb's copy has only in-frame clones and lacks some. The sample includes roughly 29,000 clones, approximately 94% seen only once; the top ten take 0.4% to 0.55%. Germline V gene lookup returns CDR1 LNHDA and CDR2 SQIVND (reference sequence). V was clipped by 8 bases and J by 2 bases, with 18 bases between them. The length of the CDR3 is 15 residues. This clone was seen once. The sequenced sample was CD4+ T cells from peripheral blood mononuclear cells, obtained after pregnancy. The genes are TRBV19 and TRBJ1-2; D is undetermined. This sequence originates from a female donor with multiple sclerosis, enrolled in a pregnancy study. CDR3 sequence (DNA): TGTGCCAGTGTGCAGATAAGGGAGCGGAACTATGGCTACACCTTC. This encodes CASVQIRERNYGYTF.